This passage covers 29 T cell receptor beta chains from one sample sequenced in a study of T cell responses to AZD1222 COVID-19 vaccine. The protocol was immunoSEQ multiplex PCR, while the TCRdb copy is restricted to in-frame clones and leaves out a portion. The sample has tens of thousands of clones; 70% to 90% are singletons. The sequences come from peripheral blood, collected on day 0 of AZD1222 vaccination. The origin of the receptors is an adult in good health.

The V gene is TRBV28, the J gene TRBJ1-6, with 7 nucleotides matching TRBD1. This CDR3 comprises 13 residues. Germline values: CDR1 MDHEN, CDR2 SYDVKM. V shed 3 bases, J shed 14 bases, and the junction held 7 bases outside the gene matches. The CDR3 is CASSFGTAFTLHF. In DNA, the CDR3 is TGTGCCAGCAGTTTTGGGACAGCCTTCACCCTCCACTTT.

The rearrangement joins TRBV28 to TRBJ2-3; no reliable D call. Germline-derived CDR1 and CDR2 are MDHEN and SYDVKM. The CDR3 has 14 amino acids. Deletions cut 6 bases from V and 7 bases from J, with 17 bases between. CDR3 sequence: CASSRPTGGNTQYF. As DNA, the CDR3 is TGTGCCAGCAGCCGCCCAACGGGCGGAAATACGCAGTATTTT.

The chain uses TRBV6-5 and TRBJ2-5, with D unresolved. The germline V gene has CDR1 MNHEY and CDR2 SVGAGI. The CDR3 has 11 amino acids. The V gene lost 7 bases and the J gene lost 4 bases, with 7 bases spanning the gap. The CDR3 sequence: CASTYLETQYF. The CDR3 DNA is TGTGCCAGCACCTATCTAGAGACCCAGTACTTC.

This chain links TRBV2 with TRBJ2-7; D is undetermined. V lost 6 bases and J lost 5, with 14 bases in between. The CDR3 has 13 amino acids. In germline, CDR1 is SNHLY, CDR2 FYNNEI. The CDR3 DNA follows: TGTGCCAGCAGCGAACCTGGACGGAACGAGCAGTACTTC. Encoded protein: CASSEPGRNEQYF.

In nucleotides, the CDR3 is TGTGCCAGCAGTCCCCGGACAGGACGAAGGCAGCCCCAGCATTTT. Translating gives CASSPRTGRRQPQHF. The chain joins TRBV27 to TRBJ1-5; 7 bases fit TRBD1. Germline V gives CDR1 MNHEY, CDR2 SMNVEV (reference sequence). This CDR3 comprises 15 residues. Trimming took 5 bases from V and 7 from J; bases not matched to a gene: 11.

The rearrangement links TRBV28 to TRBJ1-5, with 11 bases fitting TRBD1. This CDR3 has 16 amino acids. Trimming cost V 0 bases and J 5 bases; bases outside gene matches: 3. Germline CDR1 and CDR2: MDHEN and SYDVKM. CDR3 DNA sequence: TGTGCCAGCAGTTTATGGGGGACAGGGGGGGATCAGCCCCAGCATTTT. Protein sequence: CASSLWGTGGDQPQHF. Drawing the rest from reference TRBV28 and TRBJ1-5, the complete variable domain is DVKVTQSSRYLVKRTGEKVFLECVQDMDHENMFWYRQDPGLGLRLIYFSYDVKMKEKGDIPEGYSVSREKKERFSLILESASTNQTSMYLCASSLWGTGGDQPQHFGDGTRLSIL.

CDR3 sequence reads: CASSLGGTVEAFF. In nucleotides, the CDR3 is TGTGCCAGCAGTTTGGGTGGGACGGTTGAAGCTTTCTTT. The rearrangement links TRBV12-3 or TRBV12-4 to TRBJ1-1; possible D gene TRBD1, 5 bases. This CDR3 has 13 residues. Trimming removed 3 bases at V and 7 bases at J, with 12 bases between.

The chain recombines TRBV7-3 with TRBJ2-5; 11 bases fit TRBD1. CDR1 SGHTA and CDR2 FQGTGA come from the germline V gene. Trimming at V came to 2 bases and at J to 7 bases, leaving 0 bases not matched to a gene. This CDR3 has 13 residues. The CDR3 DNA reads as TGTGCCAGCAGCTTAGGGACAGGGGGGACCCAGTACTTC. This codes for CASSLGTGGTQYF.

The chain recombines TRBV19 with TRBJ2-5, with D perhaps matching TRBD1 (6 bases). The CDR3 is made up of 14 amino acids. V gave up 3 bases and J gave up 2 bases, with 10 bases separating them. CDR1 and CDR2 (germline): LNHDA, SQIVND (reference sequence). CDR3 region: CASSMLGAQETQYF. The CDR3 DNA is TGTGCCAGTAGTATGTTGGGGGCTCAAGAGACCCAGTACTTC.

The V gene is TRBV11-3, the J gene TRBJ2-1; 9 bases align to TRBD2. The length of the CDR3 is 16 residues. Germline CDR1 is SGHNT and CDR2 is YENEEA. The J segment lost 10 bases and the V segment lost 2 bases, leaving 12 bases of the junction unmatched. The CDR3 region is CASSLFGGGARGEQFF. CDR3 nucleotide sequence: TGTGCCAGCAGCTTATTCGGCGGGGGGGCGAGGGGAGAGCAGTTCTTC.

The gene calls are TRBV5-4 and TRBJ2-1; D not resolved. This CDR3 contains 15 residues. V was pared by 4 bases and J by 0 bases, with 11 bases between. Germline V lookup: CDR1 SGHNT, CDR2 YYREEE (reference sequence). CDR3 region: CASSLDQSSYNEQFF. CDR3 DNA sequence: TGTGCCAGCAGCCTAGACCAAAGCTCCTACAATGAGCAGTTCTTC.

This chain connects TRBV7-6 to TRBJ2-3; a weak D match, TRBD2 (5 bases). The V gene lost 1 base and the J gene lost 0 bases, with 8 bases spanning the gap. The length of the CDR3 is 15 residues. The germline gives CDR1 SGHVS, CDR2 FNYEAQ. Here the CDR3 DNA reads TGTGCCAGCAGCTTAGGTAGCGTCAGCACAGATACGCAGTATTTT. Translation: CASSLGSVSTDTQYF.

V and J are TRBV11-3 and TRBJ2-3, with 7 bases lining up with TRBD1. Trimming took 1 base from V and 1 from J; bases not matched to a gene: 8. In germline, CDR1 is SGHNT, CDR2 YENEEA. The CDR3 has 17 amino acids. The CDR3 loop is CASSLGRQGGGTDTQYF. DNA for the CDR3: TGTGCCAGCAGCTTAGGTCGACAGGGTGGGGGCACAGATACGCAGTATTTT.

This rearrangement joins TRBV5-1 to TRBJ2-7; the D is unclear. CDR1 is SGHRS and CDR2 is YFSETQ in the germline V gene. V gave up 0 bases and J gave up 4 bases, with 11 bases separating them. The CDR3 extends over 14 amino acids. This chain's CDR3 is CASSLGARPYEQYF. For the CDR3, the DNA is TGCGCCAGCAGCTTGGGCGCCAGGCCTTACGAGCAGTACTTC. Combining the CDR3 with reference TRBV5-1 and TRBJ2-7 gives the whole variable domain KAGVTQTPRYLIKTRGQQVTLSCSPISGHRSVSWYQQTPGQGLQFLFEYFSETQRNKGNFPGRFSGRQFSNSRSEMNVSTLELGDSALYLCASSLGARPYEQYFGPGTRLTVT.

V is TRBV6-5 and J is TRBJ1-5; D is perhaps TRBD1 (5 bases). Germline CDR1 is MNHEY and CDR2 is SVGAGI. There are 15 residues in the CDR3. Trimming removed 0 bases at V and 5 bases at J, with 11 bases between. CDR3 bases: TGTGCCAGCAGTTACTCTCGCAGGGACCATCAGCCCCAGCATTTT. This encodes CASSYSRRDHQPQHF.

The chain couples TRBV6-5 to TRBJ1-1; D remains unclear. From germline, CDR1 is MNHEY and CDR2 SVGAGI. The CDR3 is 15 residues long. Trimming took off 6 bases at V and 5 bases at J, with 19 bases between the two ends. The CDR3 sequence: CASRDGTLGWTEAFF. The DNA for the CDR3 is TGTGCCAGCAGGGATGGAACACTCGGGTGGACTGAAGCTTTCTTT.

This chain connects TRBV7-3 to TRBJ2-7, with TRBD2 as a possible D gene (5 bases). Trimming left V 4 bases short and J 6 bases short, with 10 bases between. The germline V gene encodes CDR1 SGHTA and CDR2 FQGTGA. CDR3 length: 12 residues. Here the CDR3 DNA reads TGTGCCAGCAGCTCCGGACTTACCGAGCAGTACTTC. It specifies CASSSGLTEQYF.

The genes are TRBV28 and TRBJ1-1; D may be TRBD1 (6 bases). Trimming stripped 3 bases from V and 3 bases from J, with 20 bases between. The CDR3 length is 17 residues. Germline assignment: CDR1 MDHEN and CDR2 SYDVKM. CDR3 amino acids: CASSFWTGGGPDTEAFF. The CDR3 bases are TGTGCCAGCAGTTTTTGGACGGGGGGCGGTCCTGACACTGAAGCTTTCTTT.

This CDR3 reads CASSLQENYGYTF. CDR3 nucleotides: TGTGCCAGCAGTTTACAGGAAAACTATGGCTACACCTTC. This sequence joins TRBV6-2 or TRBV6-3 and TRBJ1-2; tentatively, D is TRBD1 (5 bases). CDR3 length: 13 residues. Per germline, CDR1 MNHEY and CDR2 SVGEGT. V was shortened by 4 bases and J by 2 bases, with 8 bases between the two germline ends.

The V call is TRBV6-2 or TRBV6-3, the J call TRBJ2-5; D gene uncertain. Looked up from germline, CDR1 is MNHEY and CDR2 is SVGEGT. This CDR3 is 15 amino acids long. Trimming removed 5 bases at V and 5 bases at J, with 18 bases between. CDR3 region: CASSNNGLFWETQYF. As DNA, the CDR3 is TGTGCCAGCAGTAACAACGGGTTATTTTGGGAGACCCAGTACTTC.

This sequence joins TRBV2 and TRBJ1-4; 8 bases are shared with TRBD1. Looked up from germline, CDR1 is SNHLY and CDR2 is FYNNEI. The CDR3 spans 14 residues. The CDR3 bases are TGTGCAGGCAGGGGGCCGTGGGCTAATGAAAAACTGTTTTTT. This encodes CAGRGPWANEKLFF.

The CDR3 is CASSLSPSRNTEAFF. In DNA form, the CDR3 reads TGCGCCAGCAGCCTAAGCCCCTCTCGGAACACTGAAGCTTTCTTT. The chain combines TRBV4-1 with TRBJ1-1, with D unresolved. Germline-derived CDR1 and CDR2 are MGHRA and YSYEKL. Trimming shortened V by 4 bases and J by 1 base, and 13 bases separated the two germline ends. The CDR3 is 15 residues long.

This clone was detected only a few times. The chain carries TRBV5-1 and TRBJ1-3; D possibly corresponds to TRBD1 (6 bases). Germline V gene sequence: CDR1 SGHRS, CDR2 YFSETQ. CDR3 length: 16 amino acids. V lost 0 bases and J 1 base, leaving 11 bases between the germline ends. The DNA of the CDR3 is TGCGCCAGCAGCTTGGGGTACAGGGCTTCTGGAAACACCATATATTTT. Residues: CASSLGYRASGNTIYF.

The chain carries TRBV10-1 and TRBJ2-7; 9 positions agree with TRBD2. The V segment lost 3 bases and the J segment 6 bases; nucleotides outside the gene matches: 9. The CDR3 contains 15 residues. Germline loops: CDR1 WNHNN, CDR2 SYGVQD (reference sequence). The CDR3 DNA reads TGCGCCAGCAGTGACAGGACTAGCGACAGCTCCGAGCAGTACTTC. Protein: CASSDRTSDSSEQYF.

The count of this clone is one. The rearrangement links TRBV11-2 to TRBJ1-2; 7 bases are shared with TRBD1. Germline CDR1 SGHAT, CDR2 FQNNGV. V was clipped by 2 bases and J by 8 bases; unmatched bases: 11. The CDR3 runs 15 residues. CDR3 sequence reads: CASSLSGGNLRGYTF. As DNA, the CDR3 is TGTGCCAGCAGCTTATCAGGGGGGAACCTTCGGGGCTACACCTTC.

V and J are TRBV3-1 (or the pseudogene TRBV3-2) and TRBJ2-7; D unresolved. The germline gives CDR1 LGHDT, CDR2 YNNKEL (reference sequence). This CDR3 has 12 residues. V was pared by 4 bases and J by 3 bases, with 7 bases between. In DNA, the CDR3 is TGTGCCAGCAGCCTGTTAGACTACGAGCAGTACTTC. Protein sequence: CASSLLDYEQYF.

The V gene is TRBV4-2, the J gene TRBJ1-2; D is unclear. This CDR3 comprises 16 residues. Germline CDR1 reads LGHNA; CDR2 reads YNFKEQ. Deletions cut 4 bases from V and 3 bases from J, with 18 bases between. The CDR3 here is CASSRPVQKYYYGYTF. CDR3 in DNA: TGTGCCAGCAGCCGCCCGGTACAGAAATACTACTATGGCTACACCTTC.

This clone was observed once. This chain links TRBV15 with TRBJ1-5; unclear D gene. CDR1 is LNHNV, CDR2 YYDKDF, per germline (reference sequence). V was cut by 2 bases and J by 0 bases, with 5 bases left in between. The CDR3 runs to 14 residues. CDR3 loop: CATSRQNSNQPQHF. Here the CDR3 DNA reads TGTGCCACCAGCAGACAGAATAGCAATCAGCCCCAGCATTTT.

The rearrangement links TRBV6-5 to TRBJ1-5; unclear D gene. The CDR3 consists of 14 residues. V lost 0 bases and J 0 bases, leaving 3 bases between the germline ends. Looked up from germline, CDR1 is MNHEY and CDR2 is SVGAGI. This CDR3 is CASSYSNSNQPQHF. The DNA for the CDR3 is TGTGCCAGCAGTTACTCGAATAGCAATCAGCCCCAGCATTTT.